Sequencing of this T cell receptor beta chain was carried out in a study of T cells in localized non-small cell lung cancer. Findings and limits, study-wide: Adjacent lung exhibited a median of 57 among the 100 most abundant tumor clones.

Points on this clone: What it binds is unknown.

Sequencing used immunoSEQ multiplex PCR; TCRdb keeps in-frame clones, though not all of them. The data contain tens of thousands of clones, roughly 89% of them singletons. Trimming took 2 bases from V and 1 from J, leaving 11 bases between them. Germline V gene data show CDR1 as SGHNT and CDR2 as YYREEE (reference sequence). The CDR3 has 15 residues. The V gene is TRBV5-4, the J gene TRBJ2-3, with D hard to call. The source of this sequence is a man between 40 and 69 years old with stage I squamous cell lung carcinoma. Sequenced material: peripheral blood, taken before any cancer treatment. The CDR3 bases are TGTGCCAGCAGCTTTCCTAACAGAGGCACAGATACGCAGTATTTT. Translating it yields CASSFPNRGTDTQYF.